This entry lists 7 T cell receptor beta chains sequenced from one sample in a study of blood T cell repertoires in COVID-19. Produced via immunoSEQ multiplex PCR; TCRdb's table is partial and in-frame only. There are about 200,000 clones in the sample; roughly 86% occur only once, and 7.6% lies in the top ten. The sequenced material came from peripheral blood. The receptor set was obtained from a woman between 45 and 65 years old with active or convalescent COVID-19.

The chain has TRBV5-4 and TRBJ2-1, with D possibly matching TRBD2 (6 bases). V was clipped by 3 bases and J by 0 bases, with 10 bases between them. CDR3 size: 15 residues. Germline V gene sequence: CDR1 SGHNT, CDR2 YYREEE (reference sequence). The CDR3 sequence: CASSSDGSSYNEQFF. The CDR3 DNA reads TGTGCCAGCAGCTCGGACGGGAGCTCCTACAATGAGCAGTTCTTC.

The rearrangement uses TRBV3-1 (or the pseudogene TRBV3-2) and TRBJ2-4; D not resolved. V was trimmed by 4 bases and J by 6 bases, leaving 16 bases between them. Germline V lookup: CDR1 LGHDT, CDR2 YNNKEL (reference sequence). There are 15 residues in the CDR3. The CDR3 DNA sequence: TGTGCCAGCAGCCCTCCCTCCGCACAGCCAAACATTCAGTACTTC. Translated, it gives CASSPPSAQPNIQYF.

The chain recombines TRBV29-1 with TRBJ2-7; TRBD1 might be the D (5 bases). Germline assignment: CDR1 SQVTM and CDR2 ANQGSEA. Trimming removed 3 bases from V and 2 bases from J, with 8 bases in between. The CDR3 runs to 12 residues. CDR3: CSVDDSAYEQYF. CDR3 nucleotide sequence: TGCAGCGTTGATGACAGCGCCTACGAGCAGTACTTC.

V gene TRBV19 combines with J gene TRBJ1-1; D not resolved. Germline CDR1 is LNHDA and CDR2 is SQIVND (reference sequence). The CDR3 consists of 13 residues. Trimming took off 4 bases at V and 6 bases at J, with 12 bases between the two ends. CDR3 in DNA: TGTGCCAGTAGTACTGGGCCTACCCCTGAAGCTTTCTTT. Translated, it gives CASSTGPTPEAFF.

The chain has TRBV11-2 and TRBJ2-7; 15 bases map to TRBD2. Germline trimming cut 5 bases from V and 5 bases from J; bases unmatched to any gene: 4. This CDR3 comprises 15 residues. Per germline, CDR1 SGHAT and CDR2 FQNNGV. The CDR3 loop is CASSLGLAGGHEQYV. The CDR3 coding sequence is TGTGCCAGCAGCCTCGGACTAGCGGGGGGGCACGAGCAGTACGTC.

The chain carries TRBV2 and TRBJ1-5; 7 positions match TRBD1. Per germline, CDR1 SNHLY and CDR2 FYNNEI. There are 14 residues in the CDR3. The V gene end was trimmed by 4 bases and the J gene end by 4 bases; junction bases not matched to a gene: 4. The CDR3 spells CASSVATGNQPQHF. The DNA of the CDR3 is TGTGCCAGCAGTGTGGCGACAGGGAATCAGCCCCAGCATTTT.

The V call is TRBV6-5, the J call TRBJ2-1, with 9 bases aligning to TRBD2. In germline, CDR1 is MNHEY, CDR2 SVGAGI. V dropped 4 bases and J dropped 7; count of bases not matched to a gene: 5. The CDR3 runs to 14 residues. CDR3 sequence: CASSLAGVRNEQFF. The CDR3 nucleotides are TGTGCCAGCAGTTTAGCGGGGGTCAGAAATGAGCAGTTCTTC.